This TCR beta chain was identified in a study of shared clonotypes between healthy human individuals (dated by TCRdb to about 2020). About the study as a whole: The cohort comprised two women and a few men aged 18 to 49 years. The study deeply sequenced blood TCR repertoires of several healthy adults to estimate repertoire size and the extent of clonotype sharing between individuals. Per donor, three plates each were used for CD4 naive and CD4 memory, two for CD8 naive, and one for CD8 memory. Libraries were prepared and TCR repertoires were sequenced by different laboratories using diverse techniques, in order to increase sequencing depth and limit assay-specific biases. Each donor's leukapheresis produced roughly between roughly 0.9 and 8.9 billion PBMCs.

On this clone itself: This clone's antigen is unknown. No clone much larger than this one lies a single base away; base qualities are absent.

Overall study results and their limits: Roughly 5.2% of naive CD4, 3.5% of naive CD8, 2.3% of memory CD4, and roughly 0.4% of memory CD8 clonotypes were shared across several donors. Only blood was sampled, and tissue TCR repertoires likely differ from those in blood. Pairwise subsampling indicated that sequencing depth was expected to affect the degree of clonotype sharing among donors. Naive subsets generally had larger estimated clonotype richness than memory subsets. Because the study included a small number of donors, the genetic and exposure-history diversity represented was limited. Even with the large sequencing depth, rarefaction of the sorted-subset datasets indicated that sequencing was incomplete. Compared with non-shared clonotypes, the clonotypes found in all four sorted-subset donors had higher generation probabilities.

CD8 naive samples were obtained by positive selection for CCR7 among CD45RO-negative cells, yielding a CD45RA+CCR7+ population from which TemRA cells were excluded. The donors were healthy, HIV-negative adults who had no recently reported acute infections or vaccinations. Only Caucasian adults living in Nashville, Tennessee, USA were represented among the donors. After blood collection by leukapheresis, PBMCs were isolated using Ficoll-Histopaque density gradient centrifugation and then cryopreserved in the vapor phase of liquid nitrogen. Purity and quantity of every magnetically sorted T cell population were checked by analytical flow cytometry. From each sorted fraction, genomic DNA was isolated and quantified by UV absorbance on a Nanodrop 2000c. TCR CDR3 regions were amplified from genomic DNA by multiplex PCR using the deep immunoSEQ assay. Extracted genomic DNA from each cell subset was spread evenly across all wells of several immunoSEQ 96-well plates, with each plate serving as a replicate. For sorted subsets, roughly 190 ng of genomic DNA, equivalent to around 29,000 T cell genomes, went into each replicate PCR. Purified libraries were measured with a Qubit 3.0 fluorometer, size-checked on a Bioanalyzer 2100, and measured again with the KAPA Library Quantification kit. Each immunoSEQ 96-well plate was sequenced on its own single-read 150-cycle Illumina NextSeq 550 flow cell. As for the original processing: The immunoSEQ output contained only junctional sequences without quality scores, so filtering could not match that applied to full-length reads. Sequences were annotated with PyIR, a Python wrapper for IgBLAST v1.9, and V/J genes and CDR3 were assigned using IMGT germline references. Reads were filtered out if the reads had weak V/J assignments (E-value above 1e-6), no CDR3, stop codons, out-of-frame junctions, or ambiguous translated residues. V3J clonotypes were defined by identical inferred V gene, J gene, and CDR3 amino acid sequence. Percentage overlap between repertoires was computed as shared unique clonotypes divided by the size of the smaller repertoire. RTK rarefaction, the Chao1 estimator, and Recon v2.1 estimates of unobserved clonotypes were used to assess repertoire richness. Generation probabilities for all TCRbeta clonotypes obtained by the gDNA method from a handful of donors were computed using OLGA. TCRdb limited this immuneACCESS table to in-frame rearrangements with V and J called. A share of clones is missing; checked studies link under half to unresolved V genes, and the rest is unexplained. D and trimming were read from the DNA, whereas the V and J calls and clone size are those reported in that table. This sample gives about 2.1 million clones in total; 85% to 95% of them show up just once. The biggest ten clones account for 1.5% to 2% of the sample.

From a lookup of the germline V gene (reference sequence), CDR1 and CDR2 are GTSNPN and SVGIG. V gives up 5 bases and J gives up 5 bases, and the segment between their germline ends measures 6 bases. Counted from cysteine to phenylalanine, this CDR3 has 10 amino acids. Kept here is only the CDR3 DNA, which spans 30 bases and is read in frame from base 1. The rearrangement combines TRBV30 with TRBJ2-5, with the D gene call left open. This receptor was identified in a young man in good health. Some clones in this sample may be carry-over from other donors' samples. The sample taken for sequencing was naive CD8+ T cells from PBMCs. The sample's cell subset or site label is to be understood as: CD45RA+CCR7+. The nucleotides are TGTGCCTGGCTAAGGGAGACCCAGTACTTC. Translation gives CAWLRETQYF.